This TCR beta chain comes out of a study of blood T cell repertoires in COVID-19. This CDR3 comprises 14 residues. Germline CDR1 is MNHEY and CDR2 is SVGAGI. V lost 7 bases and J 0 bases, leaving 12 bases between the germline ends. Libraries were prepared by immunoSEQ multiplex PCR; TCRdb keeps only in-frame clonotypes and omits some of them. The table shows roughly 410,000 clones, with around 87% occurring only once. The sequencing input was peripheral blood. The TCR comes from an older woman with COVID-19, enrolled during active disease. The V call is TRBV6-5, the J call TRBJ1-2; D unresolved. CDR3 DNA sequence: TGTGCCAGCAAATTTACAGTTACTAACTATGGCTACACCTTC. The encoded protein is CASKFTVTNYGYTF.